The count of the clone carrying this T cell receptor beta chain is one. These data belong to a study of cytomegalovirus exposure and HLA in healthy donors. The CDR3 loop spans 14 amino acids. Germline CDR1 SGHTA, CDR2 FQGTGA. V lost 3 bases and J lost 7; bases outside the gene matches: 6. The PCR was carried out with 60 Vbeta primers and 13 Jbeta primers. TCRdb's table, derived via immunoSEQ multiplex PCR, lists solely in-frame clones and lacks some. Among tens of thousands of clones, about 84% were seen once, and the ten largest hold less than 1.5%. The origin of this receptor is a female donor in good health and CMV-seronegative. The sample taken for sequencing was PBMCs. The genes are TRBV7-3 and TRBJ2-1; 7 bases agree with TRBD2. As DNA, the CDR3 is TGTGCCAGCAGCTTGACGGGGGGAGGGAATGAGCAGTTCTTC. Its protein product is CASSLTGGGNEQFF.